Sequencing of this T cell receptor (beta chain) was carried out in a study of blood T cells in healthy people across ages (dated by TCRdb to the mid-2010s). General notes on the study: In model experiments, template switching captured about one uniquely barcoded TCR beta cDNA molecule for every two T cells. Using deep sequencing normalized with unique cDNA molecular identifiers, the study measured how TCR beta repertoire diversity changes with age. Four age groups were formed from the donors: young (average approximately 15 years), middle-aged (around 37), aged (62) and long-lived (about 75). To avoid experimental bias, donors of different ages were distributed randomly across sequencing lanes. The study analyzed two additional independent replicas of 1 million unique cDNA reads from the same blood draw for two donors, one aged 18 to 29 and one aged 80 or older.

For this clonotype: The antigen this receptor binds is unknown. No qualities accompany the bases; no much larger clone lies one base away.

Donors were under 40 systemically healthy Caucasian individuals from Russia aged roughly 6 to 90 years. Approximately 11 milliliters of peripheral blood were drawn from each donor into EDTA-treated Vacutainer tubes. Ficoll-Paque density-gradient centrifugation was used to isolate PBMCs, with at least 7 million per sample. Trizol reagent was used to extract total RNA from PBMCs, with at least 5.5 micrograms per sample. The percentages of naive CD45RAhigh/CD27high T cells were determined by flow cytometry on a PBMC aliquot from every donor. Beyond this particular receptor, the publication reports: A strong correlation was found between observed TCR beta diversity and the percentage of naive T cells measured by flow cytometry. Because donor CMV infection status was unknown, age-related changes in expanded clonotypes were potentially confounded. Bulk unsorted PBMC profiling prevented conclusive comparison of naive and antigen-experienced compartments. Total diversity estimates from one million sequenced T cells were considered lower bounds and underestimates. As age increased, observed TCR beta diversity per million T cells dropped in a roughly linear way, and a significant reduction was already evident by age 40. The long-lived group showed more naive CD4+ T cells, fewer expanded clones and increased TCR diversity than the aged group, suggesting age selection.

Trimming costs V 2 bases and J 4 bases, and their ends lie 11 bases apart. The CDR3, from cysteine to phenylalanine, totals 15 residues. Only the CDR3 portion is preserved as DNA: 45 bases, with reading frame beginning at the first base. Based on the germline V gene, the CDR1 and CDR2 sequences are LGHNA and YNFKEQ. Library preparation used 5' RACE. Sequencer: Illumina HiSeq 2500. A second roughly 7 to 11 cycle PCR used a sample-barcoded 5' primer and a J-beta primer mix. A template-switch 5' adaptor carrying 12 random nucleotides introduced a unique molecular identifier onto each TCR beta cDNA molecule. Each sample yielded at least 2.5 million CDR3-containing paired-end reads. The Mint cDNA synthesis kit, primed by a TRBC-specific oligonucleotide, was used to synthesize first-strand cDNA from all RNA. All cDNA was treated with uracil-DNA glycosylase and then went through a first 18-cycle PCR with the universal primers M1SS and BC2_uni_R. The paper's data handling went like this. For normalization, 1 million high-quality reads, each with a distinct molecular identifier, were randomly selected from each sample. Reads sharing molecular identifiers were discarded rather than binned into consensus sequences. CDR3 identification, clonotype clustering and error correction used MiTCR with a Q25 quality threshold and the strictest error-elimination algorithm. A nonparametric unseen species model with Euler transformation was used to estimate a lower bound on total TCR beta diversity. TCRdb passed the public sequencing reads through fastp at Q25 and MiXCR, retaining productive beta sequences. Every CDR3 protein is listed once, alongside the most common genes and DNA of its rows. TCRdb, not the original authors, processed these V and J calls. The sample includes around 970,000 distinct CDR3 sequences, with roughly 51% observed a single time. The leading ten clones occupy around a fifth of the sample.

This sequence originates from a woman aged 55-69 years in good health. The sequencing sample was made of blood. In this chain, TRBV4-2 is recombined with TRBJ2-2; the D gene is possibly TRBD1 or TRBD2, with 5 bases matching each. Here is the DNA: TGTGCCAGCAGCCAAAGGGGCGGGCCCACCGGGGAGCTGTTTTTT. This encodes CASSQRGGPTGELFF.